This TCR beta chain was recorded in a study of blood T cells in healthy people across ages. Sample-barcoded 5' priming and a J-beta primer mix drove a second PCR of about 6 to 12 cycles. TCRdb reprocessed the 5' RACE reads via MiXCR and lists one record per CDR3 protein. This table holds approximately 1.5 million distinct CDR3 sequences, around 40% found once. CDR3 length: 15 residues. V was shortened by 6 bases and J by 1 base, with 17 bases between the two germline ends. The germline V gene has CDR1 SQVTM and CDR2 ANQGSEA. In this sample, this clonotype turned up a few times. The receptor comes from a woman aged 18-29 years in good health. This sequence joins TRBV29-1 and TRBJ2-3, with a tentative D call TRBD2 (8 bases). Specimen: blood. CDR3 bases: TGCAGCGTCGGGGGGGGGACAGAAGGCACAGATACGCAGTATTTT. This encodes CSVGGGTEGTDTQYF.